The rows below give T cell receptor beta chains drawn from one sample of a study of shared clonotypes between healthy human individuals. Sequencing used immunoSEQ multiplex PCR; TCRdb keeps in-frame clones, though not all of them. The sample lists some 2,000,000 clones, roughly 95% occurring once. Sequencing was performed on naive CD8+ T cells sorted from blood. The receptors shown here come from a man between 18 and 35 years old in good health. Each CDR3 is given with its conserved first and last residue. D genes are given only for firm matches. Clone size, where shown, is once, few, many, or a class for clones that have expanded.

TRBV7-9	.	TRBJ2-2	14	few	CASSLAGDAGELFF	TGTGCCAGCAGCTTAGCGGGGGACGCCGGGGAGCTGTTTTTT
TRBV27	.	TRBJ2-2	14	.	CASRGLENTGELFF	TGTGCCAGCAGGGGACTGGAGAACACCGGGGAGCTGTTTTTT
TRBV13	.	TRBJ2-1	17	.	CASSLGPRGSSYNEQFF	TGTGCCAGCAGCTTAGGCCCGAGGGGGAGCTCCTACAATGAGCAGTTCTTC
TRBV18	.	TRBJ2-1	16	.	CASSPRLGFVWYEQFF	TGTGCCAGCTCACCAAGGTTAGGGTTCGTTTGGTATGAGCAGTTCTTC
TRBV27	.	TRBJ1-5	12	.	CASSFWGQPQHF	TGTGCCAGCAGTTTTTGGGGTCAGCCCCAGCATTTT
TRBV19	TRBD2	TRBJ2-2	16	.	CASSVLAGGDTGELFF	TGTGCCAGTAGTGTACTAGCGGGGGGCGACACCGGGGAGCTGTTTTTT
TRBV7-6	.	TRBJ2-2	15	.	CASSLALRDTGELFF	TGTGCCAGCAGCTTAGCCCTGAGGGACACCGGGGAGCTGTTTTTT
TRBV2	.	TRBJ2-1	10	.	CASVESEQFF	TGTGCCAGCGTGGAGTCTGAGCAGTTCTTC
TRBV29-1	.	TRBJ2-7	11	.	CSVEGTYEQYF	TGCAGCGTTGAAGGGACATACGAGCAGTACTTC
TRBV28	.	TRBJ1-5	14	.	CASSPLGNGQPQHF	TGTGCCAGCAGTCCTCTTGGCAACGGACAGCCCCAGCATTTT
TRBV4-1	TRBD2	TRBJ2-7	15	.	CASSQTSASSYEQYF	TGCGCCAGCAGCCAAACTAGCGCCAGCTCCTACGAGCAGTACTTC
TRBV15	TRBD1	TRBJ2-7	14	.	CATSFRDSSYEQYF	TGTGCCACCAGCTTCCGGGACAGCTCCTACGAGCAGTACTTC
TRBV9	TRBD1	TRBJ2-3	12	.	CASSVDRGTQYF	TGTGCCAGCAGCGTTGACAGGGGAACGCAGTATTTT
TRBV2	TRBD2	TRBJ2-1	19	.	CASSEAEASGGAWYNEQFF	TGTGCCAGCAGTGAAGCGGAGGCTAGCGGGGGGGCGTGGTACAATGAGCAGTTCTTC
TRBV5-6	.	TRBJ2-1	11	.	CASSVGSEQFF	TGTGCCAGCAGCGTTGGTAGTGAGCAGTTCTTC
TRBV29-1	TRBD1	TRBJ2-5	12	.	CSVDRVQETQYF	TGCAGCGTGGACAGGGTCCAAGAGACCCAGTACTTC
TRBV10-3	.	TRBJ2-7	13	.	CAISEYPDYEQYF	TGTGCCATCAGTGAGTACCCGGACTACGAGCAGTACTTC
TRBV2	.	TRBJ1-4	14	.	CATTGGRYNEKLFF	TGTGCCACCACGGGAGGCCGGTATAATGAAAAACTGTTTTTT
TRBV29-1	TRBD1	TRBJ1-1	16	.	CSATGTGMGMNTEAFF	TGCAGCGCTACCGGGACAGGGATGGGCATGAACACTGAAGCTTTCTTT
TRBV7-8	.	TRBJ2-7	14	.	CASSLTVSSYEQYF	TGTGCCAGCAGCCTGACAGTCAGCTCCTACGAGCAGTACTTC
TRBV6-5	TRBD1	TRBJ2-7	15	.	CASSSTGQGGNEQYF	TGTGCCAGCAGTTCCACCGGACAGGGGGGGAACGAGCAGTACTTC
TRBV27	.	TRBJ2-7	14	once	CASSLTSGHYEQYF	TGTGCCAGCAGTTTAACAAGTGGGCACTACGAGCAGTACTTC
TRBV27	.	TRBJ1-2	15	.	CASSLEGGRGDGYTF	TGTGCCAGCAGTTTAGAGGGTGGAAGGGGGGATGGCTACACCTTC
TRBV7-9	.	TRBJ2-2	16	.	CASSLVYSTNTGELFF	TGTGCCAGCAGCTTAGTGTACAGCACGAACACCGGGGAGCTGTTTTTT
TRBV7-9	.	TRBJ1-5	12	.	CASSADYQPQHF	TGTGCCAGCAGTGCCGACTATCAGCCCCAGCATTTT
TRBV12-2	.	TRBJ2-7	12	.	CASRPMSDEQYF	TGTGCAAGTCGCCCGATGTCTGACGAGCAGTACTTC
TRBV9	TRBD1	TRBJ1-5	20	.	CASSVPNRGLIPDSNQPQHF	TGTGCCAGCAGCGTACCCAACAGGGGGCTAATCCCCGATAGCAATCAGCCCCAGCATTTT
TRBV4-1	.	TRBJ2-7	13	.	CASSQVLELEQYF	TGCGCCAGCAGCCAGGTACTGGAACTGGAGCAGTACTTC
TRBV27	.	TRBJ2-7	16	.	CASSPSPSGGSYEQYF	TGTGCCAGCAGTCCTAGCCCGTCCGGGGGCTCCTACGAGCAGTACTTC
TRBV2	TRBD2	TRBJ2-1	19	.	CASREPPNLGVLADNEQFF	TGTGCCAGCAGGGAACCCCCCAACTTAGGGGTACTAGCGGACAATGAGCAGTTCTTC
TRBV7-2	.	TRBJ2-7	13	.	CASSLVVPYEQYF	TGTGCCAGCAGCTTAGTGGTGCCATACGAGCAGTACTTC
TRBV5-1	TRBD2	TRBJ2-7	14	few	CASSLAGGTYEQYF	TGCGCCAGCAGCTTGGCCGGGGGGACCTACGAGCAGTACTTC
TRBV6-1	TRBD1	TRBJ2-5	15	.	CASSGGDRLRETQYF	TGTGCCAGCAGTGGTGGGGACAGGCTCCGAGAGACCCAGTACTTC
TRBV4-2	.	TRBJ1-1	16	.	CASSQEASALNTEAFF	TGTGCCAGCAGCCAAGAAGCATCAGCCTTGAACACTGAAGCTTTCTTT
TRBV7-9	.	TRBJ2-5	15	.	CASSLGGQLQETQYF	TGTGCCAGCAGCTTGGGCGGACAGCTCCAAGAGACCCAGTACTTC
TRBV2	.	TRBJ2-7	18	.	CASSEALPWGEMVYEQYF	TGTGCCAGCAGTGAAGCGCTTCCCTGGGGGGAGATGGTCTACGAGCAGTACTTC
TRBV7-9	.	TRBJ2-1	15	.	CASGQGRPSYNEQFF	TGTGCCAGCGGTCAGGGGCGGCCCTCCTACAATGAGCAGTTCTTC
TRBV27	TRBD1	TRBJ2-2	15	.	CASSSDRAEAGELFF	TGTGCCAGCAGTTCGGACAGGGCAGAGGCCGGGGAGCTGTTTTTT
TRBV6-1	TRBD2	TRBJ2-7	15	.	CASSESRTSGYEQYF	TGTGCCAGCAGTGAAAGTAGGACTAGCGGTTACGAGCAGTACTTC
TRBV28	.	TRBJ2-7	14	.	CASSPISSSYEQYF	TGTGCCAGCAGTCCTATATCCAGCTCCTACGAGCAGTACTTC
TRBV4-2	.	TRBJ2-3	13	.	CASGGPGTDTQYF	TGTGCCAGCGGGGGGCCCGGCACAGATACGCAGTATTTT
TRBV13	.	TRBJ1-3	14	.	CASSPLFSGDTIYF	TGTGCCAGCAGCCCCCTTTTCAGCGGGGACACCATATATTTT
TRBV7-9	TRBD1	TRBJ2-3	16	.	CASSSNRDRDPDTQYF	TGTGCCAGCAGCTCGAACCGGGACAGGGATCCGGATACGCAGTATTTT
TRBV11-2	.	TRBJ1-2	14	.	CASSLPTGYYGYTF	TGTGCCAGCAGCTTACCTACAGGGTACTATGGCTACACCTTC
TRBV4-3	TRBD1	TRBJ2-3	15	.	CASSQGTGWTDTQYF	TGCGCCAGCAGCCAGGGGACAGGGTGGACAGATACGCAGTATTTT